This TCR beta chain is drawn from a study of control samples from healthy donors and cancer patients. Germline CDR1 and CDR2: MNHEY and SMNVEV (reference sequence). The CDR3 runs 15 residues. Trimming took 3 bases from V and 3 from J, leaving 13 bases between them. Clones were sequenced by immunoSEQ multiplex PCR, and TCRdb holds only the in-frame ones, with some missing. The sample carries over 120,000 clones, approximately 92% recorded once. This rearrangement joins TRBV27 to TRBJ2-3; a possible D gene is TRBD2 (6 bases). Material: blood. The TCR originated in a man younger than 45 in good health. The CDR3 DNA is TGTGCCAGCAGTTTTACTAGCTTTAGGACAGATACGCAGTATTTT. Amino acids: CASSFTSFRTDTQYF.